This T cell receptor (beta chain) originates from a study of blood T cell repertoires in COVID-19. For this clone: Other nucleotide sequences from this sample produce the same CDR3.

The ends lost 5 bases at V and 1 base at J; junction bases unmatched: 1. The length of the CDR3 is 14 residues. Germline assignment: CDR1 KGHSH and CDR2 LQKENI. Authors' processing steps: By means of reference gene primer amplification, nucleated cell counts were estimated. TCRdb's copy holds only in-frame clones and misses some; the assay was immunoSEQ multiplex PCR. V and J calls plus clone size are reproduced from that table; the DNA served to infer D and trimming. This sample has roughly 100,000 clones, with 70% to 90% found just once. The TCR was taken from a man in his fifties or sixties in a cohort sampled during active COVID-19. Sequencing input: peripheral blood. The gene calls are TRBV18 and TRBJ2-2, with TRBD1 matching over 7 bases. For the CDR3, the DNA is TGTGCCAGCTCAAGGGACAGGAACACCGGGGAGCTGTTTTTT. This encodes CASSRDRNTGELFF.